A selection of T cell receptor beta chains follows, all from one sample in a study of cytomegalovirus exposure and HLA in healthy donors. Data came from immunoSEQ multiplex PCR; TCRdb stores just in-frame clones and leaves some out. Of about 130,000 clones in the sample, 75% to 80% were seen once. Sequencing was carried out using PBMCs. These receptors were obtained from a male donor in good health and CMV-seronegative. CDR3s include the opening cysteine and the closing phenylalanine or tryptophan. The D gene is left open where the match is weak. A clone size is listed for some rows: how often the clone was seen (once, few, many), or a class if it is expanded.

few 18 TRBJ2-6 . TRBV18 TGTGCCAGCTCACCACCCCTTCAGGGCTTCACTGGGGCCAACGTCCTGACTTTC CASSPPLQGFTGANVLTF
. 15 TRBJ2-3 . TRBV6-1 TGTGCCAGCAGTGAACTTAACAGCCTCACAGATACGCAGTATTTT CASSELNSLTDTQYF
. 13 TRBJ1-1 . TRBV6-1 TGTGCCAGCAGACGGGGGGGGGAAACTGAAGCTTTCTTT CASRRGGETEAFF
few 13 TRBJ1-1 . TRBV9 TGTGCCAGCGCGGGGGGCAAGGGCACTGAAGCTTTCTTT CASAGGKGTEAFF
. 12 TRBJ2-2 . TRBV5-1 TGCGCCAGCAGTCGTCGGGGCGGGGAGCTGTTTTTT CASSRRGGELFF
. 14 TRBJ2-5 . TRBV7-2 TGTGCCAGCAGCTTAGGTGGGGCCCAAGAGACCCAGTACTTC CASSLGGAQETQYF
. 17 TRBJ2-3 . TRBV18 TGTGCCAGCTCACCGACCGGGACTTGGGTTTTGACAGATACGCAGTATTTT CASSPTGTWVLTDTQYF
. 14 TRBJ1-1 TRBD1 TRBV18 TGTGCCAGCTCACCGGGACAGGCGTACACTGAAGCTTTCTTT CASSPGQAYTEAFF
. 13 TRBJ2-7 . TRBV6-1 TGTGCCAGCAGTGAGGCGGTATCCTACGAGCAGTACTTC CASSEAVSYEQYF
. 14 TRBJ1-5 . TRBV18 TGTGCCAGCACCCCGACGGGGTCCAATCAGCCCCAGCATTTT CASTPTGSNQPQHF
. 15 TRBJ2-2 . TRBV11-2 TGTGCCAGCAGCTTTGAAGGACACGTAACCGGGGAGCTGTTTTTT CASSFEGHVTGELFF
. 13 TRBJ1-1 . TRBV10-1 TGCGCCAGCAGTTCACAGCCGAACACTGAAGCTTTCTTT CASSSQPNTEAFF
. 15 TRBJ2-7 . TRBV30 TGTGCCTGGAGTGTAAGAATGGCAGATGCCTACGAGCAGTACTTC CAWSVRMADAYEQYF
. 14 TRBJ2-5 . TRBV7-9 TGTGCCAGCAGCCATCTCAGTCTTCCCGGGGCCCAGTACTTC CASSHLSLPGAQYF
few 14 TRBJ1-4 . TRBV27 TGTGCCAGCAGTTTTGGCCGTCTTAATGAAAAACTGTTTTTT CASSFGRLNEKLFF
. 15 TRBJ2-7 TRBD2 TRBV29-1 TGCAGCGCCACGCGGGGGGATCGGAGCACCTACGAGCAGTACTTC CSATRGDRSTYEQYF
few 14 TRBJ1-2 TRBD1 TRBV7-9 TGTGCCAGCAGCTACCGGGACAGCCTCTATGGCTACACCTTC CASSYRDSLYGYTF
. 14 TRBJ1-4 TRBD1 TRBV27 TGTGCCAGCAGATACAGGGGGATCGGTGAAAAACTGTTTTTT CASRYRGIGEKLFF
. 16 TRBJ1-3 . TRBV9 TGTGCCAGCAGCACCGCAGGGTCCGCGGCCGGAAACACCATATATTTT CASSTAGSAAGNTIYF
. 14 TRBJ2-2 TRBD1 TRBV5-6 TGTGCCAGCAGCGGGACAGGGGGGACCGGGGAGCTGTTTTTT CASSGTGGTGELFF
once 15 TRBJ2-1 . TRBV11-2 TGTGCCAGCAGCTCAGGACTAGGAGGGGGGGATGAGCAGTTCTTC CASSSGLGGGDEQFF
. 14 TRBJ2-5 TRBD2 TRBV5-6 TGTGCCAGCAGCTTCGGGCGGGGGGAAGAGACCCAGTACTTC CASSFGRGEETQYF
. 18 TRBJ2-2 . TRBV7-8 TGTGCCAGCAGCTTAAGTCGGACAGCGAGTCGAAACACCGGGGAGCTGTTTTTT CASSLSRTASRNTGELFF
. 13 TRBJ1-2 . TRBV5-1 TGCGCCAGCAGCTTGAGCTTTCGGGATGGCTACACCTTC CASSLSFRDGYTF
few 17 TRBJ2-3 TRBD2 TRBV9 TGTGCCAGCAGCGTATCGGCTAGCGGGAGTACGACAGATACGCAGTATTTT CASSVSASGSTTDTQYF